These 3 T cell receptor beta chains originate from one sample sequenced in a study of shared clonotypes between healthy human individuals (dated by TCRdb to the early 2020s). The library relied on the immunoSEQ multiplex PCR assay. In its TCRdb copy, this immuneACCESS table keeps in-frame sequences only and misses some clones. Where compared with another copy, unresolved V genes explain less than half of these, and the others have no known cause. This sample has about 2.3 million clones in its table, and 92% of those were observed once. The ten largest clones take up about 0.41% of the sample. Source material: naive CD4+ T cells from PBMCs. What the cell subset or site label conveys for this sample: CD45RA+ positively selected. The receptors stem from a man between 18 and 35 years old in good health. Some clones in this sample may be carry-over from other donors' samples.

The CDR3 DNA is TGTGCCAGTCGGCCCTCCCAGTACTTC. It is translated as CASRPSQYF. The chain has TRBV19 and TRBJ2-5; D unclear. Trimming shortened V by 8 bases and J by 9 bases, and 7 bases separated the two germline ends. This CDR3 region has 9 residues. Germline-derived CDR1 and CDR2 are LNHDA and SQIVND (reference sequence).

This chain links TRBV9 with TRBJ2-1, with 10 bases fitting TRBD1. This CDR3 has 15 amino acids. V gave up 3 bases and J gave up 8 bases; unmatched junction bases: 8. Germline V gene data show CDR1 as SGDLS and CDR2 as YYNGEE. The CDR3 spells CASSERQGAFDEQFF. The CDR3 DNA reads TGTGCCAGCAGCGAGAGACAGGGGGCGTTCGATGAGCAGTTCTTC.

This clone was picked up a small number of times. The V gene is TRBV30, the J gene TRBJ1-5; D is unclear. The CDR3 spans 14 residues. V shed 2 bases and J shed 0 bases, with 8 bases lying between them. Germline CDR1 and CDR2: GTSNPN and SVGIG (reference sequence). The CDR3 DNA reads TGTGCCTGGAGTATTGGTAATAGCAATCAGCCCCAGCATTTT. Amino acid sequence: CAWSIGNSNQPQHF.